This T cell receptor (beta chain) came from a study of graft-versus-host responses after intestinal transplantation. This CDR3 has 15 amino acids. Trimming pared 7 bases from V and 7 bases from J, leaving 17 bases between. In germline, CDR1 is MDHEN, CDR2 SYDVKM. The data were produced by immunoSEQ multiplex PCR, yet TCRdb's version contains in-frame clones alone and is incomplete. The sample contains around 95,000 clones, roughly nine tenths of which appear only once. Notes on this clone: What it recognizes is unknown.

Study-wide results and caveats: GvH clones turned up in recipient marrow; some had shown up first in ileum or blood. Allografts carried high graft-versus-host to host-versus-graft clonal ratios in patients having graft-donor T cell macrochimerism. Declines in HvG clones occurring early post-transplant were associated with peak circulating GvH clone levels.

The chain joins TRBV28 to TRBJ1-6; D is unresolved. The receptor comes from a human donor who was the organ donor for an intestinal transplant. Specimen: unstimulated CD4+ T cells sorted from spleen or lymph node cells, collected before transplant. CDR3 DNA: TGTGCCAGCATCCCGGACCTCCTAGGAAATTCACCCCTCCACTTT. Amino acids: CASIPDLLGNSPLHF.